The count of the clone carrying this TCR beta chain is one. This entry belongs to a study of shared clonotypes between healthy human individuals. The CDR3 length is 15 residues. Trimming shortened V by 6 bases and J by 6 bases, and 21 bases separated the two germline ends. Per the germline V gene, CDR1 is MNHEY and CDR2 is SVGAGI. Assay: immunoSEQ multiplex PCR; the TCRdb copy retains only in-frame clones and omits some. In the table there are some 650,000 clones, around 97% of which are singletons. The clonotype comes from a woman in her 30s in good health. Sequencing used naive CD4+ T cells sorted from blood. Subset defined: CD45RA+ positively selected. The chain uses TRBV6-5 and TRBJ2-7; D could derive from TRBD1 or TRBD2 (5 bases each). For the CDR3, the DNA is TGTGCCAGCAGCCCCGACAGAGGGCGAACGGCCGAGCAGTACTTC. Protein: CASSPDRGRTAEQYF.